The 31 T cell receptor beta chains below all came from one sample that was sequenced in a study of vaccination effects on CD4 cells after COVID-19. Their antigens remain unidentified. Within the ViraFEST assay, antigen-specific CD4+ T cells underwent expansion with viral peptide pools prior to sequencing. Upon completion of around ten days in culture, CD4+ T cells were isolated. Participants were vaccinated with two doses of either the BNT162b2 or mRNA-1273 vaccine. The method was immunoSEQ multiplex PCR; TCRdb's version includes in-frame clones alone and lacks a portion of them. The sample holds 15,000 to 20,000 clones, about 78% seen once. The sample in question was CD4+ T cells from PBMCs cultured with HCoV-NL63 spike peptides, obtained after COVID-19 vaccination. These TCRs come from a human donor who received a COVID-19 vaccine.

CDR3 region: CASSEDRAYEQYF. CDR3 nucleotides: TGTGCCAGCTCAGAGGACAGGGCCTACGAGCAGTACTTC. The chain links TRBV18 to TRBJ2-7; TRBD1 matches at 8 bases. CDR3 length: 13 amino acids. In germline, CDR1 is KGHSH, CDR2 LQKENI. V lost 5 bases to trimming and J lost 2 bases; unmatched junction nucleotides: 2.

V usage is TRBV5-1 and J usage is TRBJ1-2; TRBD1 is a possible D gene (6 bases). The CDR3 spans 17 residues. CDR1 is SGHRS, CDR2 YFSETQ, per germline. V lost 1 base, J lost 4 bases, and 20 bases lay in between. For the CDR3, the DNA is TGCGCCAGCAGCTTGTGGTCAGGGGTAGCGGTCGGCTATGGCTACACCTTC. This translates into CASSLWSGVAVGYGYTF.

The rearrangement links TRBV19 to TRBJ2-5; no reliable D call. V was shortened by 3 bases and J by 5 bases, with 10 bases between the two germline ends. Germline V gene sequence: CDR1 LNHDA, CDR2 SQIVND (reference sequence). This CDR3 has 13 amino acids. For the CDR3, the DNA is TGTGCCAGTAGTATCGCCCCTGGGGAGACCCAGTACTTC. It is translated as CASSIAPGETQYF. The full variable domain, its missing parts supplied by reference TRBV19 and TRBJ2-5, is DGGITQSPKYLFRKEGQNVTLSCEQNLNHDAMYWYRQDPGQGLRLIYYSQIVNDFQKGDIAEGYSVSREKKESFPLTVTSAQKNPTAFYLCASSIAPGETQYFGPGTRLLVL.

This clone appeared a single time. The CDR3 region is CAWVLRDRVSNTEAFF. In nucleotides, the CDR3 is TGTGCCTGGGTCCTCCGGGACAGGGTATCGAACACTGAAGCTTTCTTT. J is TRBJ1-1 and V is TRBV30; 9 positions match TRBD1. CDR3 length: 16 residues. CDR1 and CDR2 (germline): GTSNPN, SVGIG (reference sequence). The V gene end was trimmed by 5 bases and the J gene end by 1 base; junction bases not matched to a gene: 11. Drawing the rest from reference TRBV30 and TRBJ1-1, the complete variable domain is SQTIHQWPATLVQPVGSPLSLECTVEGTSNPNLYWYRQAAGRGLQLLFYSVGIGQISSEVPQNLSASRPQDRQFILSSKKLLLSDSGFYLCAWVLRDRVSNTEAFFGQGTRLTVV.

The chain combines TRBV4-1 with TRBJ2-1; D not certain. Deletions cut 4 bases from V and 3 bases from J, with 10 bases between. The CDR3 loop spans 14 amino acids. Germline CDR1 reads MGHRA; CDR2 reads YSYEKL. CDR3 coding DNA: TGCGCCAGCAGCCTTTTAATCAGCTACAATGAGCAGTTCTTC. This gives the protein CASSLLISYNEQFF.

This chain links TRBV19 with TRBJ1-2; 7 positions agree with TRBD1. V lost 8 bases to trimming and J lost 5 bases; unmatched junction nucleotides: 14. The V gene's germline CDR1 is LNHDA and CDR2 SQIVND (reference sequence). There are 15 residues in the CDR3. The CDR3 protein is CASEPGDSPRYGYTF. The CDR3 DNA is TGTGCCAGTGAGCCCGGGGACAGCCCAAGATATGGCTACACCTTC. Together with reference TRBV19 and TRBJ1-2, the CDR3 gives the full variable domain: DGGITQSPKYLFRKEGQNVTLSCEQNLNHDAMYWYRQDPGQGLRLIYYSQIVNDFQKGDIAEGYSVSREKKESFPLTVTSAQKNPTAFYLCASEPGDSPRYGYTFGSGTRLTVV.

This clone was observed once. The CDR3 DNA follows: TGCGCCAGCAGCCAAGAGGGGGCGAATGAAGCTTTCTTT. It codes for CASSQEGANEAFF. This chain joins TRBV4-3 and TRBJ1-1; D perhaps matches TRBD1 (6 bases). CDR1 LGHNA and CDR2 YSLEER come from the germline V gene. Trimming removed 0 bases from V and 7 bases from J, with 9 bases in between. The CDR3 sequence is 13 residues long.

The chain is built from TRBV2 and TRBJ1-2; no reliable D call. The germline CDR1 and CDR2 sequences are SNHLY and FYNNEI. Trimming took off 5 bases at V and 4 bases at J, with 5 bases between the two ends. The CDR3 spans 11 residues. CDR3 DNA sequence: TGTGCCAGCAGTCCTCTCTATGGCTACACCTTC. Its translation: CASSPLYGYTF.

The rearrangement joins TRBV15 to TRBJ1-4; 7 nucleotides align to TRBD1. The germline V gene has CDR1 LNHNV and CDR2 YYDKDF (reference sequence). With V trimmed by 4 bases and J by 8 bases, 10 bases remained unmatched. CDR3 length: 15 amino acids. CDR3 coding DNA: TGTGCCACCAGCATAGGAGGGGGCGCGGAGGAAAAACTGTTTTTT. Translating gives CATSIGGGAEEKLFF.

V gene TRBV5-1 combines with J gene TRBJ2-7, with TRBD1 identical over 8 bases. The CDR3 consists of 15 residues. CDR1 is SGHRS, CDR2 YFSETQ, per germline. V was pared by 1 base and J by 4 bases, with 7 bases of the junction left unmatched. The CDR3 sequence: CASSLSAGGRYEQYF. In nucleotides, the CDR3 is TGCGCCAGCAGCTTGTCGGCAGGGGGCAGATACGAGCAGTACTTC.

CDR3 region: CASSLGGGQGEETQYF. CDR3 in DNA: TGTGCCAGCAGTTTAGGGGGTGGACAGGGAGAGGAGACCCAGTACTTC. The chain employs TRBV28 and TRBJ2-5; 8 nucleotides match TRBD1. Germline loops: CDR1 MDHEN, CDR2 SYDVKM. V was pared by 2 bases and J by 5 bases, with 10 bases of the junction left unmatched. This CDR3 is 16 amino acids long.

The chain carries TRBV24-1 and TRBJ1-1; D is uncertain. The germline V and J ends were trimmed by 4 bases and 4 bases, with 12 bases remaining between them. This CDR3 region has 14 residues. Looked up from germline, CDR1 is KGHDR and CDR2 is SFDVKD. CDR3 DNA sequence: TGTGCCACCAGTGAGAATGGCCGGACCACTGAAGCTTTCTTT. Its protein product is CATSENGRTTEAFF.

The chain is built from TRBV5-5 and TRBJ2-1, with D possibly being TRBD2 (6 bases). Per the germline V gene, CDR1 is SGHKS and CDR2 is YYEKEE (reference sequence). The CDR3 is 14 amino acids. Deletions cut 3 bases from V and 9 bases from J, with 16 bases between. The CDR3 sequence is CASSSDRGIGEQFF. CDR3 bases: TGTGCCAGCAGCTCCGATCGGGGGATAGGTGAGCAGTTCTTC.

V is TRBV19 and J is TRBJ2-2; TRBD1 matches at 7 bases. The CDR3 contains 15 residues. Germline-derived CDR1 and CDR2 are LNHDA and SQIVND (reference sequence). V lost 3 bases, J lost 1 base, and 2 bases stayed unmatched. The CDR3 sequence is CASSIYRGNTGELFF. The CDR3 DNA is TGTGCCAGTAGTATCTACAGGGGGAACACCGGGGAGCTGTTTTTT.

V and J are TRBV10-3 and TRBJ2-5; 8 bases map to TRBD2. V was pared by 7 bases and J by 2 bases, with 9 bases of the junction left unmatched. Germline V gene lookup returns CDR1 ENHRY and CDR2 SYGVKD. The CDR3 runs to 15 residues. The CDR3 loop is CAINNQLAVQETQYF. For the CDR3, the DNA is TGTGCCATCAACAATCAACTAGCGGTACAAGAGACCCAGTACTTC.

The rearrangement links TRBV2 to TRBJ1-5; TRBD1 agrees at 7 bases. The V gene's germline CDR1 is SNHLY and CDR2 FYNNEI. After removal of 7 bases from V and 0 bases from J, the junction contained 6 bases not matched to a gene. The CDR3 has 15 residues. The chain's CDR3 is CASTRDSHSNQPQHF. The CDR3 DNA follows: TGTGCCAGCACCCGGGACAGCCATAGCAATCAGCCCCAGCATTTT.

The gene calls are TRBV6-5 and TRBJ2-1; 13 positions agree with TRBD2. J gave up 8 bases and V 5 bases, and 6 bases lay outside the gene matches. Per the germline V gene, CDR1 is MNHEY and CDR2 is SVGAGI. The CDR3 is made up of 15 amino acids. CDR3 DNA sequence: TGTGCCAGCAGTCCGACTAGCGGGGGGCTTCATGAGCAGTTCTTC. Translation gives CASSPTSGGLHEQFF.

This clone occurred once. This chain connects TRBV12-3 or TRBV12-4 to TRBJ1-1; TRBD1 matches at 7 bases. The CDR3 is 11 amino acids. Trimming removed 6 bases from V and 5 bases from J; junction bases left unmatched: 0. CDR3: CASSRGTEAFF. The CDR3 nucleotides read TGTGCCAGCAGCAGGGGGACTGAAGCTTTCTTT.

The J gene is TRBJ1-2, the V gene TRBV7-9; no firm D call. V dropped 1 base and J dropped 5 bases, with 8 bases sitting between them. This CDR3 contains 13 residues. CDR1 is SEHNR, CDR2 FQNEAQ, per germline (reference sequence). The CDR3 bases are TGTGCCAGCAGCTTAGACAGTGGATATGGCTACACCTTC. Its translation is CASSLDSGYGYTF.

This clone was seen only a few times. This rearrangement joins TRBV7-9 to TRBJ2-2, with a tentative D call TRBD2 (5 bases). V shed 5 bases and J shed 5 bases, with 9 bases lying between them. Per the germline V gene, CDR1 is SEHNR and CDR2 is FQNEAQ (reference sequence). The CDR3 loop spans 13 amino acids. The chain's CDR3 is CASSPRETGELFF. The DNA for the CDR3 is TGTGCCAGCAGCCCGAGGGAAACCGGGGAGCTGTTTTTT.

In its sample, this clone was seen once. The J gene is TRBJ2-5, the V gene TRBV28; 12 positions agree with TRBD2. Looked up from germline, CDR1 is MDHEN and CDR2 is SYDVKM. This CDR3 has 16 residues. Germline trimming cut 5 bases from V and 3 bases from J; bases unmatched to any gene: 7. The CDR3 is CASSPPGLAGKETQYF. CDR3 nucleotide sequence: TGTGCCAGCAGTCCCCCCGGACTAGCGGGAAAAGAGACCCAGTACTTC.

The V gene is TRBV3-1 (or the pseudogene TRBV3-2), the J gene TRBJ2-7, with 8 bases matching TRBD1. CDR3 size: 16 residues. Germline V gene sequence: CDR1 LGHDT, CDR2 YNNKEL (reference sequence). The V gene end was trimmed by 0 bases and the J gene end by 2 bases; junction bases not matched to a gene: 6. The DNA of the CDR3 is TGTGCCAGCAGCCAAGAGTCCGGGACAGGTGCCTACGAGCAGTACTTC. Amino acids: CASSQESGTGAYEQYF.

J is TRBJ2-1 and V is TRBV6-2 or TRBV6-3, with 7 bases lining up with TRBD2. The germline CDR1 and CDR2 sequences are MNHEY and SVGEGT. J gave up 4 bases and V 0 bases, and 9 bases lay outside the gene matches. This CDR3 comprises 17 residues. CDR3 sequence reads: CASSYSPPEGLYNEQFF. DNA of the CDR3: TGTGCCAGCAGTTACTCGCCGCCAGAGGGACTATACAATGAGCAGTTCTTC.

This chain's CDR3 is CASSYGTRQETQYF. In DNA, the CDR3 is TGTGCCAGCAGTTACGGGACTAGGCAGGAGACCCAGTACTTC. V and J are TRBV7-9 and TRBJ2-5, with TRBD2 identical over 8 bases. This CDR3 is built from 14 residues. Germline loops: CDR1 SEHNR, CDR2 FQNEAQ (reference sequence). Trimming removed 6 bases from V and 5 bases from J; junction bases left unmatched: 8.

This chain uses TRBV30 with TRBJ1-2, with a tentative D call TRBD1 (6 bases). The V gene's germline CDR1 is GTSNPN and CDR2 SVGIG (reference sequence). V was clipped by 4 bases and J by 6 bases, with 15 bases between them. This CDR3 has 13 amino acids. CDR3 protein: CAWISHRAHGYTF. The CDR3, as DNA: TGTGCCTGGATTTCCCACAGGGCCCATGGCTACACCTTC.

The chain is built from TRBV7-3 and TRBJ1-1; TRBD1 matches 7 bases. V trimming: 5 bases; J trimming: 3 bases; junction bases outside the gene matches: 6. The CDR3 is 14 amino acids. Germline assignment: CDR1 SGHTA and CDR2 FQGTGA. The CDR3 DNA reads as TGTGCCAGCAGCCTCGACAGGGAACACACTGAAGCTTTCTTT. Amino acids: CASSLDREHTEAFF.

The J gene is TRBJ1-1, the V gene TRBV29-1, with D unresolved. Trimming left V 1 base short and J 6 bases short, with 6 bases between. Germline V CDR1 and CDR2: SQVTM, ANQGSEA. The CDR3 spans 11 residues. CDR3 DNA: TGCAGCGTTGAAGGGTGGCCTGAAGCTTTCTTT. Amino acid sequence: CSVEGWPEAFF.

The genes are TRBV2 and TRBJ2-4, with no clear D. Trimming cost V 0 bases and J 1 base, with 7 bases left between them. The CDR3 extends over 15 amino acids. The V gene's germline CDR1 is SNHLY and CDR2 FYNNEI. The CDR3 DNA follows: TGTGCCAGCAGTGAAGCGCTGAGGGCCAAAAACATTCAGTACTTC. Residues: CASSEALRAKNIQYF.

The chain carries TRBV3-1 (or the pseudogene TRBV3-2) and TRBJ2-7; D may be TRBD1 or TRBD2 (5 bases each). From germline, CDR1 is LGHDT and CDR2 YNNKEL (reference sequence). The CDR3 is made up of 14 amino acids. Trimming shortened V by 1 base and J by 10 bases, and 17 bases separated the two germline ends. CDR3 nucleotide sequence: TGTGCCAGCAGCCAAGTTGTCCGGGGCGCCACTCAGTACTTC. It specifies CASSQVVRGATQYF.

CDR3 sequence: CASSSGQGYGYTF. CDR3 sequence (DNA): TGTGCCAGCAGCTCGGGACAGGGGTATGGCTACACCTTC. This chain links TRBV7-9 with TRBJ1-2, with TRBD1 identical over 10 bases. There are 13 residues in the CDR3. V trimming: 4 bases; J trimming: 5 bases; junction bases outside the gene matches: 1. The germline V gene encodes CDR1 SEHNR and CDR2 FQNEAQ (reference sequence).

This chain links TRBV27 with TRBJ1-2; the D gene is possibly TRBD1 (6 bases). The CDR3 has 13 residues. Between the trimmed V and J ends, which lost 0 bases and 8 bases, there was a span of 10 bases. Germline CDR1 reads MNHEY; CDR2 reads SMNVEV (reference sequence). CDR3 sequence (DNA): TGTGCCAGCAGTTTATCACAGGGTAGAGGCTACACCTTC. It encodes CASSLSQGRGYTF.